These T cell receptor beta chains were read from a single sample in a study of shared clonotypes between healthy human individuals. The table came from immunoSEQ multiplex PCR; TCRdb's copy has only in-frame clones and leaves some out. Of 780,000 or so clones in the sample, approximately 72% were seen once. Sequencing used memory CD4+ T cells sorted from blood. The origin of the receptors is a woman aged 30 to 39 in good health. CDR3s include the opening cysteine and the closing phenylalanine or tryptophan. A D gene is named only where the DNA matches it firmly. Clone sizes are given selectively: once, few, many, or a class where the clone is expanded.

>14|TRBD2|TRBJ2-2|-|TRBV5-1
CASNSGRETGELFF
TGCGCCAGTAATAGCGGGAGAGAAACCGGGGAGCTGTTTTTT
>12|-|TRBJ2-7|once|TRBV11-2
CASSTSSYEQYF
TGTGCCAGCAGCACATCCTCCTACGAGCAGTACTTC
>16|-|TRBJ1-2|-|TRBV18
CASSPNLPGRLDGYTF
TGTGCCAGCTCACCAAACTTACCGGGGCGGCTGGATGGCTACACCTTC
>14|TRBD1|TRBJ1-6|-|TRBV19
CASSPDRVYSPLHF
TGTGCCAGTAGCCCGGACAGGGTATATTCACCCCTCCACTTT
>15|-|TRBJ2-2|-|TRBV18
CASSKAGPNTGELFF
TGTGCCAGCTCAAAAGCGGGCCCGAACACCGGGGAGCTGTTTTTT
>10|-|TRBJ1-1|-|TRBV6-5
CASSSGVIFF
TGTGCCAGCAGTTCAGGGGTGATTTTCTTT
>16|TRBD2|TRBJ2-1|-|TRBV7-2
CASSLVGAGGAPTQFF
TGTGCCAGCAGCTTAGTCGGGGCGGGAGGGGCACCTACACAGTTCTTC
>14|-|TRBJ2-7|-|TRBV6-1
CASSEARGVREQYF
TGTGCCAGCAGTGAAGCGCGCGGGGTACGGGAGCAGTACTTC
>13|-|TRBJ2-2|-|TRBV27
CASSLSLPGELFF
TGTGCCAGCAGTTTATCGTTGCCTGGGGAGCTGTTTTTT
>15|TRBD2|TRBJ2-1|-|TRBV6-5
CASSYSGHSYNEQFF
TGTGCCAGCAGTTATAGCGGGCACTCCTACAATGAGCAGTTCTTC
>14|-|TRBJ1-2|-|TRBV19
CASSSEQETYGYTF
TGTGCCAGTAGTTCGGAACAGGAGACCTATGGCTACACCTTC
>12|TRBD1|TRBJ1-2|few|TRBV2
CASSENRGGYTF
TGTGCCAGCAGTGAAAACAGGGGTGGCTACACCTTC
>18|TRBD2|TRBJ2-7|-|TRBV11-3
CASSLRTSGSLRGYEQYF
TGTGCCAGCAGCTTAAGGACTAGCGGGTCTCTCCGAGGGTACGAGCAGTACTTC
>13|TRBD1|TRBJ2-1|-|TRBV30
CAGNRGLYNEQFF
TGTGCCGGAAACAGGGGGCTCTACAATGAGCAGTTCTTC
>14|-|TRBJ2-7|-|TRBV5-1
CASSLGMGSYEQYF
TGCGCCAGCAGCCTCGGAATGGGCTCCTACGAGCAGTACTTC
>16|TRBD2|TRBJ2-5|-|TRBV18
CASSQTGLASQETQYF
TGTGCCAGCTCACAAACGGGACTAGCGAGTCAAGAGACCCAGTACTTC
>17|-|TRBJ2-6|-|TRBV21-1
CASSKVYSLSGANVLTF
TGTGCCAGCAGCAAAGTCTATTCCCTCTCTGGGGCCAACGTCCTGACTTTC
>15|-|TRBJ2-7|-|TRBV4-2
CASSSLTGSSYEQYF
TGTGCCAGCAGCAGTCTTACCGGGAGCTCCTACGAGCAGTACTTC
>10|-|TRBJ2-1|-|TRBV2
CASFSREQFF
TGTGCCAGTTTCTCCAGGGAGCAGTTCTTC
>13|-|TRBJ2-3|-|TRBV11-3
CASSLIGADTQYF
TGTGCCAGCAGCCTCATAGGGGCTGATACGCAGTATTTT
>12|TRBD2|TRBJ2-3|-|TRBV7-9
CASSPTSGKQYF
TGTGCCAGCAGCCCTACTAGCGGGAAGCAGTATTTT
>15|TRBD2|TRBJ2-1|-|TRBV28
CASTRLAGGINEQFF
TGTGCCAGCACTCGACTAGCGGGAGGGATTAATGAGCAGTTCTTC
>12|-|TRBJ2-2|-|TRBV5-1
CASSSNSGELFF
TGCGCCAGCAGCTCCAACTCCGGGGAGCTGTTTTTT
>16|-|TRBJ2-2|few|TRBV7-9
CASSVRDSENTGELFF
TGTGCCAGCAGCGTCCGGGACTCAGAGAACACCGGGGAGCTGTTTTTT
>13|-|TRBJ2-3|-|TRBV27
CASTQLNTDTQYF
TGTGCCAGCACACAGCTAAACACAGATACGCAGTATTTT
>15|-|TRBJ1-1|-|TRBV6-6
CASSYSRQGETEAFF
TGTGCCAGCAGTTACTCGAGACAAGGTGAGACTGAAGCTTTCTTT
>16|TRBD1|TRBJ2-4|-|TRBV28
CASRKAGTVGKNIQYF
TGTGCCAGCAGAAAGGCCGGGACAGTCGGCAAAAACATTCAGTACTTC
>15|TRBD1|TRBJ2-7|-|TRBV4-2
CASSVGQGTPYEQYF
TGTGCCAGCAGCGTGGGACAGGGGACACCCTACGAGCAGTACTTC
>16|TRBD1|TRBJ1-4|-|TRBV28
CASSRRQGAFSEKLFF
TGTGCCAGCAGCCGCAGACAGGGGGCGTTTAGTGAAAAACTGTTTTTT
>16|TRBD2|TRBJ2-3|-|TRBV18
CASSLGTSPNTDTQYF
TGTGCCAGCTCACTAGGGACTAGCCCCAACACAGATACGCAGTATTTT
>17|TRBD1|TRBJ1-5|-|TRBV27
CASGSLGEGGGNQPQHF
TGTGCCAGCGGAAGCCTGGGGGAAGGGGGCGGCAATCAGCCCCAGCATTTT
>16|-|TRBJ1-3|-|TRBV5-4
CASSVGQLSSGNTIYF
TGTGCCAGCAGCGTCGGACAGCTAAGCTCTGGAAACACCATATATTTT
>13|-|TRBJ2-7|-|TRBV25-1
CASTSRQAYEQYF
TGTGCCAGCACCTCTCGACAGGCCTACGAGCAGTACTTC
>15|TRBD2|TRBJ2-7|-|TRBV18
CASSPGLAGHYEQYF
TGTGCCAGCTCACCAGGACTAGCGGGACACTACGAGCAGTACTTC
>16|-|TRBJ1-3|-|TRBV18
CASSPPGVRTGNTIYF
TGTGCCAGCTCACCACCAGGGGTCCGAACTGGAAACACCATATATTTT
>13|-|TRBJ1-5|many|TRBV25-1
CASSDHLNQPQHF
TGTGCCAGCAGTGACCACTTAAATCAGCCCCAGCATTTT
>11|TRBD2|TRBJ2-1|-|TRBV29-1
CRGTSGDEQFF
TGCAGAGGGACTAGCGGCGATGAGCAGTTCTTC
>15|-|TRBJ1-1|-|TRBV19
CASSIAHNMNTEAFF
TGTGCCAGTAGTATAGCTCACAACATGAACACTGAAGCTTTCTTT
>12|-|TRBJ2-5|-|TRBV10-2
CASSELGETQYF
TGCGCCAGCAGTGAGCTGGGAGAGACCCAGTACTTC
>10|-|TRBJ2-2|-|TRBV10-1
CAGGTGELFF
TGCGCCGGCGGTACCGGGGAGCTGTTTTTT
>15|-|TRBJ2-5|-|TRBV4-1
CASSQLRTVQETQYF
TGCGCCAGCAGCCAACTACGGACAGTTCAAGAGACCCAGTACTTC